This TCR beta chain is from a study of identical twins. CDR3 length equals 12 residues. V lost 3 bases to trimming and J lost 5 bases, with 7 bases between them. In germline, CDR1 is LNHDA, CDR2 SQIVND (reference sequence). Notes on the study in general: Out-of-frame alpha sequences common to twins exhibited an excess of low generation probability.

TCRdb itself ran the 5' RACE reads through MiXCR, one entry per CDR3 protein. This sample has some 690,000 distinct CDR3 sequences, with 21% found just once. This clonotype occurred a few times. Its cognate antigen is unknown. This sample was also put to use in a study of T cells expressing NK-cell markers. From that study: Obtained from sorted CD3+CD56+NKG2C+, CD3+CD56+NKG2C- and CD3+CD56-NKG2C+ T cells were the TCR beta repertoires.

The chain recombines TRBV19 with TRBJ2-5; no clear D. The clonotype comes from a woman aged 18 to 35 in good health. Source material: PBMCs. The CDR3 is CASSMMGETQYF. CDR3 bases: TGTGCCAGTAGTATGATGGGGGAGACCCAGTACTTC.